The clone carrying this T cell receptor beta chain was seen at least ten times. The antigen is undetermined. Germline V gene lookup returns CDR1 LGHDT and CDR2 YNNKEL (reference sequence). V gave up 4 bases and J gave up 8 bases; unmatched junction bases: 5. The CDR3 length is 13 residues. This specimen comes from a study of T-cell memory formation after mild COVID-19. Study background: The two donors had largely donor-specific TCR clusters.

A single record per CDR3 protein comes from TCRdb applying MiXCR to the 5' RACE reads. The table lists roughly 150,000 distinct CDR3 sequences, 10% to 15% of them singletons. Study-level findings and limits: Day 15 to 85 contracting clones showed balanced CD4/CD8; later expanders leaned CD4+. Second-wave clones with a day 37 peak had unconfirmed SARS-CoV-2 specificity. A subset of responding clones appeared in pre-infection memory, suggesting cross-reactive memory joined.

Sequenced input: PBMCs or a T cell subset sorted from them (not recorded which). This clonotype was sampled from a man between 18 and 29 years old who had mild COVID-19 (a few samples of this study predate the infection). Cell type and time point are not known. This rearrangement joins TRBV3-1 to TRBJ2-1; 7 bases line up with TRBD2. Written as DNA, the CDR3 is TGTGCCAGCAGCCGTGGGGAGGGTTATGAGCAGTTCTTC. Its translation: CASSRGEGYEQFF.